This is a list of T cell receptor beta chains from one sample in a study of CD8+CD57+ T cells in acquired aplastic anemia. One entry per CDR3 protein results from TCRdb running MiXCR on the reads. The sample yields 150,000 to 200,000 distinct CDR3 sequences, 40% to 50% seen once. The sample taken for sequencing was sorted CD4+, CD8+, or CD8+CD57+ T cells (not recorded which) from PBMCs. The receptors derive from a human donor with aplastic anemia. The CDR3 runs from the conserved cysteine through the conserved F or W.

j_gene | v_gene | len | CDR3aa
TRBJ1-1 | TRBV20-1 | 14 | CSARAGTANTEAFF
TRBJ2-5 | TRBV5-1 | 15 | CASSLGQTNQETQYF
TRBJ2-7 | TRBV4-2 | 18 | CASSQERGLAGGRNEQYF
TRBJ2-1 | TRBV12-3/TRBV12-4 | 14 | CASSQPPTHNEQFF
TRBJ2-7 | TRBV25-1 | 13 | CARDRRSSYEQYF
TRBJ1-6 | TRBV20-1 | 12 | CSARDGGSPLHF
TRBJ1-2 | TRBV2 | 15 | CASSEASRTGDGYTF
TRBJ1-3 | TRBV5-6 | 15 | CASSLGMRAGNTIYF
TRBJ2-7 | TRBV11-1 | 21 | CASSKYPPGGRGGRFSYEQYF
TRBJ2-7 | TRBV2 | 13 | CASSEAWQREQYF
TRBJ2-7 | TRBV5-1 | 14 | CASSLPSGVYEQYF
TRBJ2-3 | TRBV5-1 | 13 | CASRPSGTDTQYF
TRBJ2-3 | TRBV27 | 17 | CASSFRARGLSTDTQYF
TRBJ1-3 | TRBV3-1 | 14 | CASSQAGLGNTIYF
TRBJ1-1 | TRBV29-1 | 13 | CSAGQAIQTEAFF
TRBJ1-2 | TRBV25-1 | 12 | CASSDPLYGYTF
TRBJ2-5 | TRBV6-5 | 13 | CASSYYPRGRQDF
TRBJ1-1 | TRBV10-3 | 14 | CAISGTLEGTEAFF
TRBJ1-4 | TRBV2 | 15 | CASSEQGPINEKLFF
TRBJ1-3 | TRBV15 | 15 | CATSRDPDSGNTIYF
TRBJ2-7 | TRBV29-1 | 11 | CSVGTTYEQYF
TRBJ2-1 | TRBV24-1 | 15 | CATGGDSSSYNEQFF
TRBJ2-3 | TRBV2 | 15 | CASKRTSGHTDTQYF
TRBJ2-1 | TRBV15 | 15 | CATSKGTSGRNEQFF
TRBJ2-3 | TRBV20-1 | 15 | CSAFLRSGLTDTQYF
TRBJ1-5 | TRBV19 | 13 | CASSIDGNQPQHF
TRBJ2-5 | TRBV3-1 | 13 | CASAGGRQETQYF
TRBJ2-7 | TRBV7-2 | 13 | CASSRTGAYEQYF
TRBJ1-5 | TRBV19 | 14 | CASSPTDSNQPQHF
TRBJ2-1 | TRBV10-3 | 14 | CASLWTGGDNEQFF
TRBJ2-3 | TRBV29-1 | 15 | CSVVGLAANTDTQYF
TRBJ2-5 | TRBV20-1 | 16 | CSARPSFNGGEKTQYF
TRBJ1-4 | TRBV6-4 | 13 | CASSASPGGKLFF
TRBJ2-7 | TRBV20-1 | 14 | CSVPGQGGAREQYF
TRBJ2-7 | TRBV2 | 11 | CASSAGNEQYF
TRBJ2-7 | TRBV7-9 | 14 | CASSLAREGGEQYF
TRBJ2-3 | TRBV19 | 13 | CATRTYSTDTQYF